The 14 T cell receptor beta chains in this list originate from one sample, sequenced in a study of cytomegalovirus exposure and HLA in healthy donors. The PCR had 60 Vbeta and 13 Jbeta primers. Here immunoSEQ multiplex PCR was the method, and the copy in TCRdb shows in-frame clones only, minus some. The sample lists 45,000 to 65,000 clones, less than 85% occurring once. Material for sequencing was PBMCs. Receptors were obtained from a woman in her late teens or twenties in good health and CMV-seronegative.

This sequence joins TRBV7-3 and TRBJ2-1; TRBD2 matches at 10 bases. CDR3 length: 16 amino acids. CDR1 and CDR2 (germline): SGHTA, FQGTGA. V dropped 5 bases and J dropped 0; count of bases not matched to a gene: 4. The CDR3 spells CASSPRTSGSYNEQFF. CDR3 bases: TGTGCCAGCAGCCCCCGGACTAGCGGCTCCTACAATGAGCAGTTCTTC.

The rearrangement uses TRBV28 and TRBJ1-1; no definite D call. V was trimmed by 6 bases and J by 1 base, leaving 12 bases between them. Per the germline V gene, CDR1 is MDHEN and CDR2 is SYDVKM. CDR3 length: 14 residues. The CDR3, as DNA: TGTGCCAGCAGACCCCACTCCACGAACACTGAAGCTTTCTTT. Translated, it gives CASRPHSTNTEAFF.

This clone was seen a single time. The V and J genes are TRBV10-2 and TRBJ1-1; the D gene is possibly TRBD1 (5 bases). The V and J ends lost 3 bases and 4 bases respectively, with 9 bases between them. Germline lookup yields CDR1 WSHSY and CDR2 SAAADI. The CDR3 length is 13 residues. CDR3 residues: CASSEGAFTEAFF. The DNA for the CDR3 is TGCGCCAGCAGTGAAGGGGCGTTCACTGAAGCTTTCTTT.

V and J are TRBV5-4 and TRBJ1-1, with D uncertain. Germline V CDR1 and CDR2: SGHNT, YYREEE (reference sequence). The CDR3 has 14 amino acids. Trimming shortened V by 0 bases and J by 5 bases, and 11 bases separated the two germline ends. The DNA of the CDR3 is TGTGCCAGCAGCTTGGAGGGCGGGTGGACTGAAGCTTTCTTT. This sequence encodes CASSLEGGWTEAFF.

The chain is built from TRBV10-3 and TRBJ2-5; 7 bases fit TRBD1. Trimming at V came to 6 bases and at J to 1 base, leaving 8 bases not matched to a gene. Per germline, CDR1 ENHRY and CDR2 SYGVKD. The CDR3 covers 15 residues. The CDR3 reads CAIRRSWDSQETQYF. Written as DNA, the CDR3 is TGTGCCATCAGACGCTCGTGGGACAGCCAAGAGACCCAGTACTTC.

The J gene is TRBJ2-1, the V gene TRBV7-8; 8 bases are shared with TRBD2. The CDR3 is 16 amino acids. Germline V gene lookup returns CDR1 SGHVS and CDR2 FQNEAQ. V lost 1 base, J lost 0 bases, and 2 bases stayed unmatched. The CDR3, as DNA: TGTGCCAGCAGCTTAGACCGGGAGGGCTCCTACAATGAGCAGTTCTTC. Protein product: CASSLDREGSYNEQFF.

V and J are TRBV5-6 and TRBJ2-1, with no clear D. Trimming cost V 2 bases and J 9 bases, with 6 bases left between them. This CDR3 comprises 11 residues. Germline CDR1 is SGHDT and CDR2 is YYEEEE. In nucleotides, the CDR3 is TGTGCCAGCAGCTTCTCAGTTGAGCAGTTCTTC. Translated: CASSFSVEQFF.

The chain employs TRBV7-3 and TRBJ2-7; D is possibly TRBD2 (5 bases). Trimming removed 3 bases at V and 6 bases at J, with 15 bases between. Per the germline V gene, CDR1 is SGHTA and CDR2 is FQGTGA. CDR3 length equals 14 residues. In DNA form, the CDR3 reads TGTGCCAGCAGCTTTGAGGCTAGCAGCGCCGAGCAGTACTTC. Translating it yields CASSFEASSAEQYF.

The V call is TRBV11-2, the J call TRBJ2-2; 11 nucleotides align to TRBD2. The V gene end was trimmed by 3 bases and the J gene end by 3 bases; junction bases not matched to a gene: 6. The CDR3 covers 17 residues. The germline V gene encodes CDR1 SGHAT and CDR2 FQNNGV. CDR3 bases: TGTGCCAGCAGCTTCGTAGCGGGAGGGACTTACACCGGGGAGCTGTTTTTT. Translating it yields CASSFVAGGTYTGELFF.

The CDR3 nucleotides read TGTGCCAGCAGTGTGGGACTAGCGAACACCGGGGAGCTGTTTTTT. It encodes CASSVGLANTGELFF. The chain combines TRBV6-1 with TRBJ2-2; 8 nucleotides align to TRBD2. V was clipped by 4 bases and J by 0 bases; unmatched bases: 1. The CDR3 consists of 15 residues. CDR1 and CDR2 (germline): MNHNS, SASEGT.

This sequence joins TRBV19 and TRBJ1-5; possibly TRBD1 for D (5 bases). The CDR3 extends over 16 amino acids. V lost 1 base and J 4 bases, leaving 14 bases between the germline ends. Looked up from germline, CDR1 is LNHDA and CDR2 is SQIVND (reference sequence). The chain's CDR3 is CASSIVRGWENQPQHF. The CDR3 nucleotides are TGTGCCAGTAGTATAGTAAGGGGTTGGGAAAATCAGCCCCAGCATTTT.

J is TRBJ1-2 and V is TRBV6-4; weak D call: TRBD1 (5 bases). The CDR3 sequence is 15 residues long. V lost 5 bases, J lost 0 bases, and 13 bases lay in between. Germline V gives CDR1 MRHNA, CDR2 SNTAGT. This CDR3 is CASSIAAGTNYGYTF. The CDR3 bases are TGTGCCAGCAGTATAGCGGCAGGGACTAACTATGGCTACACCTTC.

The chain carries TRBV28 and TRBJ1-2; TRBD1 aligns across 8 bases. Germline values: CDR1 MDHEN, CDR2 SYDVKM. Trimming at V came to 7 bases and at J to 2 bases, leaving 6 bases not matched to a gene. This CDR3 has 14 residues. CDR3 nucleotide sequence: TGTGCCAGCATCGACAGGGGTGGAAACTATGGCTACACCTTC. Translated, it gives CASIDRGGNYGYTF.

This chain links TRBV28 with TRBJ1-6; 9 bases map to TRBD1. Germline-derived CDR1 and CDR2 are MDHEN and SYDVKM. J gave up 10 bases and V 4 bases, and 8 bases lay outside the gene matches. This CDR3 has 15 amino acids. The chain's CDR3 is CASSSGQGSDSPLHF. CDR3 in DNA: TGTGCCAGCAGTTCGGGACAGGGCTCTGACTCACCCCTCCACTTT. The whole variable domain, filled in from reference TRBV28 and TRBJ1-6, reads DVKVTQSSRYLVKRTGEKVFLECVQDMDHENMFWYRQDPGLGLRLIYFSYDVKMKEKGDIPEGYSVSREKKERFSLILESASTNQTSMYLCASSSGQGSDSPLHFGNGTRLTVT.